This entry lists 19 T cell receptor beta chains sequenced from one sample in a study of blood T cell repertoires in COVID-19. Using immunoSEQ multiplex PCR, the repertoire was profiled, and TCRdb retains in-frame clones only, with some absent. The data show roughly 100,000 clones, 70% to 90% seen once. Sequences were obtained from peripheral blood. These receptors were obtained from a man in his fifties or sixties with active COVID-19.

This sequence joins TRBV4-3 and TRBJ1-4; no clear D gene. Trimming took 2 bases from V and 8 from J, leaving 9 bases between them. The length of the CDR3 is 13 residues. Germline CDR1 is LGHNA and CDR2 is YSLEER. CDR3 DNA: TGCGCCAGCAGCCAAAATTCGGGGGAAAAACTGTTTTTT. Protein sequence: CASSQNSGEKLFF.

This chain connects TRBV9 to TRBJ1-6, with TRBD1 matching 10 bases. Germline V lookup: CDR1 SGDLS, CDR2 YYNGEE. The V gene end was trimmed by 5 bases and the J gene end by 7 bases; junction bases not matched to a gene: 3. The CDR3 totals 14 residues. Written as DNA, the CDR3 is TGTGCCAGCAGTGGACAGGGGGGGAATTCACCCCTCCACTTT. Its protein is CASSGQGGNSPLHF.

The chain employs TRBV6-2 or TRBV6-3 and TRBJ1-1; TRBD1 matches at 9 bases. Trimming took 4 bases from V and 4 from J; bases not matched to a gene: 7. CDR3 length equals 15 residues. The germline CDR1 and CDR2 sequences are MNHEY and SVGEGT. The CDR3 reads CASSLPGQGFTEAFF. The CDR3 coding sequence is TGTGCCAGCAGTTTACCGGGACAGGGTTTCACTGAAGCTTTCTTT.

The chain uses TRBV7-2 and TRBJ1-3; unclear D gene. The CDR3 extends over 12 amino acids. V lost 4 bases to trimming and J lost 6 bases, with 7 bases between them. Germline CDR1 is SGHTA and CDR2 is FQGNSA. The CDR3 protein is CASSSSSNTIYF. Here the CDR3 DNA reads TGTGCCAGCAGCTCCTCCTCAAACACCATATATTTT. The whole variable domain, filled in from reference TRBV7-2 and TRBJ1-3, reads GAGVSQSPSNKVTEKGKDVELRCDPISGHTALYWYRQSLGQGLEFLIYFQGNSAPDKSGLPSDRFSAERTGGSVSTLTIQRTQQEDSAVYLCASSSSSNTIYFGEGSWLTVV.

V usage is TRBV27 and J usage is TRBJ1-1; D not certain. Germline V gives CDR1 MNHEY, CDR2 SMNVEV (reference sequence). CDR3 length equals 13 residues. The V gene lost 8 bases and the J gene lost 1 base, with 11 bases spanning the gap. The CDR3 protein is CASLLARNTEAFF. CDR3 DNA sequence: TGTGCCAGCCTTCTAGCCCGGAACACTGAAGCTTTCTTT.

This chain connects TRBV11-2 to TRBJ1-6, with a tentative D call TRBD1 (6 bases). The V end was cut by 6 bases, the J end by 12 bases, with 15 bases between. Germline assignment: CDR1 SGHAT and CDR2 FQNNGV. This CDR3 comprises 13 residues. CDR3 sequence: CASSFTGMEPLHF. The CDR3 nucleotides read TGTGCCAGCAGTTTTACAGGGATGGAACCCCTCCACTTT.

This clone was counted between two and nine times. The gene calls are TRBV4-1 and TRBJ2-2; 10 nucleotides align to TRBD2. CDR3 length equals 15 residues. Trimming removed 1 base from V and 6 bases from J; junction bases left unmatched: 2. CDR1 and CDR2 from the germline V gene are MGHRA and YSYEKL. CDR3 in amino acids: CASSQATSGPGELFF. The CDR3 coding sequence is TGCGCCAGCAGCCAAGCGACTAGCGGGCCCGGGGAGCTGTTTTTT.

V and J are TRBV4-3 and TRBJ1-2; 8 nucleotides agree with TRBD1. With V trimmed by 0 bases and J by 2 bases, 5 bases remained unmatched. Germline V gene sequence: CDR1 LGHNA, CDR2 YSLEER. This CDR3 region has 16 residues. This CDR3 reads CASSQEQGVGNYGYTF. The CDR3 coding sequence is TGCGCCAGCAGCCAAGAACAGGGGGTCGGGAACTATGGCTACACCTTC.

CDR3 nucleotides: TGTGCCAGCGGGGCGGGAGAGAACACCGGGGAGCTGTTTTTT. Amino acids: CASGAGENTGELFF. The rearrangement uses TRBV5-6 and TRBJ2-2; 7 positions agree with TRBD2. The length of the CDR3 is 14 residues. CDR1 SGHDT and CDR2 YYEEEE come from the germline V gene. The J segment lost 1 base and the V segment lost 7 bases, leaving 4 bases of the junction unmatched.

This clone came up once. The CDR3 nucleotides are TGCGCCAGCAGCCAAGCTAGCTTCTCAGATACGCAGTATTTT. Its translation: CASSQASFSDTQYF. The chain recombines TRBV4-3 with TRBJ2-3, with D perhaps TRBD2 (5 bases). The CDR3 length is 14 residues. V lost 1 base to trimming and J lost 4 bases, with 9 bases between them. In germline, CDR1 is LGHNA, CDR2 YSLEER.

This clone appeared a few times. The gene calls are TRBV7-9 and TRBJ1-6; tentative D call: TRBD1 (5 bases). CDR1 and CDR2 (germline): SEHNR, FQNEAQ (reference sequence). There are 14 residues in the CDR3. Trimming shortened V by 7 bases and J by 4 bases, and 11 bases separated the two germline ends. CDR3 amino acids: CASTKGSYNSPLHF. The DNA of the CDR3 is TGTGCCAGCACAAAGGGGTCTTATAATTCACCCCTCCACTTT.

The chain has TRBV9 and TRBJ2-5; 13 bases are a match to TRBD2. Germline loops: CDR1 SGDLS, CDR2 YYNGEE. V was clipped by 0 bases and J by 4 bases; unmatched bases: 15. CDR3 length: 20 residues. The CDR3: CASSVARRGLAGARGETQYF. The CDR3 DNA follows: TGTGCCAGCAGCGTAGCGAGGAGAGGACTAGCGGGGGCTAGGGGAGAGACCCAGTACTTC.

J is TRBJ2-7 and V is TRBV7-9, with TRBD2 as a possible D gene (5 bases). The germline V and J ends were trimmed by 11 bases and 6 bases, with 20 bases remaining between them. From germline, CDR1 is SEHNR and CDR2 FQNEAQ (reference sequence). The CDR3 extends over 13 amino acids. The CDR3 is CAGLAEETREQYF. The CDR3 nucleotides are TGTGCCGGACTTGCCGAGGAGACCCGCGAGCAGTACTTC.

This clone was observed a single time. The V and J genes are TRBV11-1 and TRBJ2-1; 7 bases fit TRBD1. Germline V gene sequence: CDR1 SGHAT, CDR2 FQDESV (reference sequence). The CDR3 covers 15 residues. J gave up 5 bases and V 3 bases, and 7 bases lay outside the gene matches. CDR3 region: CASSFVTGSHNEQFF. DNA of the CDR3: TGTGCCAGCAGCTTCGTGACAGGGTCCCACAATGAGCAGTTCTTC.

The chain employs TRBV4-2 and TRBJ2-3, with 7 bases lining up with TRBD1. CDR1 is LGHNA, CDR2 YNFKEQ, per germline. This CDR3 comprises 17 residues. After removal of 4 bases from V and 2 bases from J, the junction contained 12 bases not matched to a gene. The DNA of the CDR3 is TGTGCCAGCAGCCCGATTAGGGGGCGCGCAATCACAGATACGCAGTATTTT. It specifies CASSPIRGRAITDTQYF.

The chain recombines TRBV4-1 with TRBJ1-1; the D is unclear. V was clipped by 4 bases and J by 2 bases, with 11 bases between them. CDR1 is MGHRA, CDR2 YSYEKL, per germline. There are 14 residues in the CDR3. This CDR3 reads CASSPRGHNTEAFF. In DNA form, the CDR3 reads TGCGCCAGCAGCCCCCGAGGGCACAACACTGAAGCTTTCTTT.

This sequence joins TRBV5-1 and TRBJ1-2; D perhaps matches TRBD1 (6 bases). V lost 0 bases, J lost 3 bases, and 33 bases lay in between. This CDR3 spans 22 amino acids. Germline V gene data show CDR1 as SGHRS and CDR2 as YFSETQ. In DNA, the CDR3 is TGCGCCAGCAGCTTGGCCCGAAGCCCACTGAGGGGGGGGTCGCCTACCGACTATGGCTACACCTTC. Its translation is CASSLARSPLRGGSPTDYGYTF.

This clone was seen just once. CDR3 sequence (DNA): TGTGCCAGCAGTTTTTGGGGGAGGGATGAAAAACTGTTTTTT. Translating it yields CASSFWGRDEKLFF. The gene calls are TRBV27 and TRBJ1-4; D may be TRBD1 (5 bases). Germline V gene data show CDR1 as MNHEY and CDR2 as SMNVEV (reference sequence). The CDR3 has 14 amino acids. The V end lost 3 bases, the J end lost 6 bases, and 11 bases lay between the germline ends.

This chain links TRBV19 with TRBJ1-3; D is ambiguous. Trimming removed 5 bases at V and 2 bases at J, with 10 bases between. There are 14 residues in the CDR3. Germline CDR1 reads LNHDA; CDR2 reads SQIVND (reference sequence). The CDR3 sequence is CASSSGSPGNTIYF. The CDR3 coding sequence is TGTGCCAGTAGTTCGGGGTCCCCTGGAAACACCATATATTTT.